A single T cell receptor beta chain is shown here with its context. Antigen specificity is unknown. Researchers ran the PCR with 60 Vbeta and 13 Jbeta primers. Only in-frame clones appear in the TCRdb table, and some are missing; sequencing was by immunoSEQ multiplex PCR. The sample records approximately 150,000 clones, about 80% being singletons. These data belong to a study of cytomegalovirus exposure and HLA in healthy donors. CDR1 is MNHNS and CDR2 is SASEGT in the germline V gene. Between the trimmed V and J ends, which lost 5 bases and 8 bases, there was a span of 21 bases. This CDR3 is built from 15 residues. Study-level results: Later analysis identified a missense DCLRE1C variant that was linked to TCR beta V- and J-gene trimming.

This chain joins TRBV6-1 and TRBJ1-2; D gene ambiguous. The origin of this receptor is a female donor in good health and CMV-seronegative. The sequenced material came from PBMCs. The CDR3 protein is CASSPPRAGFDGYTF. As DNA, the CDR3 is TGTGCCAGCAGTCCCCCGAGAGCAGGATTTGACGGCTACACCTTC.